Below, 5 T cell receptor beta chains from the same sample are listed, as sequenced in a study of OX40 agonist ivuxolimab in advanced cancers. The data were produced by immunoSEQ multiplex PCR, yet TCRdb's version contains in-frame clones alone and is incomplete. The sample has 95,000 to 150,000 clones; roughly 92% are singletons. The sample here was CD4+ or CD8+ T cells sorted from blood, taken in a trial of the OX40 agonist ivuxolimab. The receptors were sampled from an adult with an advanced solid tumor such as melanoma, head and neck, liver or kidney cancer.

The genes are TRBV4-2 and TRBJ1-6, with TRBD1 matching 8 bases. Germline assignment: CDR1 LGHNA and CDR2 YNFKEQ. The CDR3 spans 19 residues. Germline trimming cut 4 bases from V and 0 bases from J; bases unmatched to any gene: 11. DNA of the CDR3: TGTGCCAGCAGCCCCAACCCCGGACAGGGAAGCTCCTATAATTCACCCCTCCACTTT. Protein product: CASSPNPGQGSSYNSPLHF.

The chain joins TRBV6-5 to TRBJ1-1; no firm D call. This CDR3 region has 15 residues. Trimming removed 0 bases from V and 3 bases from J, with 11 bases in between. Germline-derived CDR1 and CDR2 are MNHEY and SVGAGI. In DNA, the CDR3 is TGTGCCAGCAGTTACTCTTCCATAACCTACACTGAAGCTTTCTTT. Its translation is CASSYSSITYTEAFF.

This chain joins TRBV25-1 and TRBJ1-4; D is possibly TRBD1 (5 bases). The germline V and J ends were trimmed by 5 bases and 2 bases, with 12 bases remaining between them. The CDR3 is 15 residues long. Germline CDR1 and CDR2: MGHDK and SYGVNS. CDR3 region: CASSPFRDTNEKLFF. CDR3 DNA: TGTGCCAGCAGTCCATTCCGGGACACTAATGAAAAACTGTTTTTT.

This chain connects TRBV6-6 to TRBJ1-4, with D possibly being TRBD1 (5 bases). In germline, CDR1 is MNHNY, CDR2 SVGAGI (reference sequence). The V end lost 4 bases, the J end lost 10 bases, and 13 bases lay between the germline ends. The CDR3 runs to 13 residues. CDR3 coding DNA: TGTGCCAGCAGTTGGGACCGTATAGGAAAACTGTTTTTT. Encoded protein: CASSWDRIGKLFF.

This chain links TRBV19 with TRBJ2-6, with D perhaps TRBD2 (5 bases). CDR3 size: 16 residues. In germline, CDR1 is LNHDA, CDR2 SQIVND (reference sequence). V shed 5 bases and J shed 0 bases, with 11 bases lying between them. CDR3 region: CASSDGGFSGANVLTF. The CDR3 bases are TGTGCCAGTAGTGATGGAGGATTCTCTGGGGCCAACGTCCTGACTTTC.